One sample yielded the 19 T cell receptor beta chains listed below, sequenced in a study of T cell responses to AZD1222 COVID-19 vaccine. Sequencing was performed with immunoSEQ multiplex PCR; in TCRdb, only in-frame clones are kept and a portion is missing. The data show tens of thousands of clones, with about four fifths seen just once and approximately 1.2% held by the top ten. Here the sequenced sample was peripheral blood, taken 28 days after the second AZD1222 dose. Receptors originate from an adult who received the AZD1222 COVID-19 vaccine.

In DNA form, the CDR3 reads TGTGCCAGCAGCGAACAGGGACAAGCAAACACTGAAGCTTTCTTT. This gives the protein CASSEQGQANTEAFF. This rearrangement joins TRBV9 to TRBJ1-1; tentatively, D is TRBD1 (6 bases). Germline CDR1 reads SGDLS; CDR2 reads YYNGEE. The CDR3 has 15 residues. Trimming pared 3 bases from V and 2 bases from J, leaving 14 bases between.

The chain's CDR3 is CASSQPLAGYNEQFF. CDR3 DNA: TGTGCCAGCAGCCAACCCCTAGCGGGGTACAATGAGCAGTTCTTC. This chain uses TRBV3-1 (or the pseudogene TRBV3-2) with TRBJ2-1; 9 nucleotides match TRBD2. This CDR3 region has 15 residues. After removal of 2 bases from V and 4 bases from J, the junction contained 3 bases not matched to a gene. CDR1 LGHDT and CDR2 YNNKEL come from the germline V gene (reference sequence).

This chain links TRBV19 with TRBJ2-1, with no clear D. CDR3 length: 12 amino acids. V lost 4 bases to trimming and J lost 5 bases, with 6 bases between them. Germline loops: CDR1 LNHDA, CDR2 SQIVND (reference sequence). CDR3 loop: CASSRQNNEQFF. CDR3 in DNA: TGTGCCAGTAGTAGACAAAACAATGAGCAGTTCTTC.

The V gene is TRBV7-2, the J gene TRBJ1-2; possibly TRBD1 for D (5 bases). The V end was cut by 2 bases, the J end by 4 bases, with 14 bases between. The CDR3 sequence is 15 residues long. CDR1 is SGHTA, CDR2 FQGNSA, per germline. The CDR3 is CASSLLFDSLYGYTF. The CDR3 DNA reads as TGTGCCAGCAGCTTACTCTTCGACAGTCTCTATGGCTACACCTTC.

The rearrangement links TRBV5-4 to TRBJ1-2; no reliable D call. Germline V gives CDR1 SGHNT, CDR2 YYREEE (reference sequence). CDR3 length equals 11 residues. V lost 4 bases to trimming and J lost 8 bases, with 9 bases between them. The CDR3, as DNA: TGTGCCAGCAGCACCGGGGTGGGCTACACCTTC. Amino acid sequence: CASSTGVGYTF. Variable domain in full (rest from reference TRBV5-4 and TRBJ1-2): ETGVTQSPTHLIKTRGQQVTLRCSSQSGHNTVSWYQQALGQGPQFIFQYYREEENGRGNFPPRFSGLQFPNYSSELNVNALELDDSALYLCASSTGVGYTFGSGTRLTVV.

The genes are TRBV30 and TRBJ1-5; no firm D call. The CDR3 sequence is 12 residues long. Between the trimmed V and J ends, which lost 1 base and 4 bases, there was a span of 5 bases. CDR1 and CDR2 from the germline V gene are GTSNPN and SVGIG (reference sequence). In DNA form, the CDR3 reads TGTGCCTGGAGTGGCGGGAATCAGCCCCAGCATTTT. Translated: CAWSGGNQPQHF.

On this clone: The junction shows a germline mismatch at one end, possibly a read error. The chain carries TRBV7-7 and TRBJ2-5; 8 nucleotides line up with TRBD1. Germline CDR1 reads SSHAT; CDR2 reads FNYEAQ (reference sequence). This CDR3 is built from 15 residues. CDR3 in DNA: TGTGCTAGCAGCTTAGGGGGACAGGTTGGAGAGACCCAGTACTTC. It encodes CASSLGGQVGETQYF.

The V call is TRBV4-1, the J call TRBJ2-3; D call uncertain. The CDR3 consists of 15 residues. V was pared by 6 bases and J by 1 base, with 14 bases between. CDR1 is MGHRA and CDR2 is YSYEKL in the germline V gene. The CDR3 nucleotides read TGCGCCAGCAGTGCCGACCCGGGTGGCACAGATACGCAGTATTTT. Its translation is CASSADPGGTDTQYF.

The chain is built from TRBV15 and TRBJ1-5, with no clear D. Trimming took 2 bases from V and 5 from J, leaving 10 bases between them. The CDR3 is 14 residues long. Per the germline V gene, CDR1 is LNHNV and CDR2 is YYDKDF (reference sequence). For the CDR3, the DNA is TGTGCCACCAGCAGATTGGTATCGGATCAGCCCCAGCATTTT. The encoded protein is CATSRLVSDQPQHF.

CDR3 protein: CASSLGQDTYEQYF. Written as DNA, the CDR3 is TGTGCCAGCAGTCTTGGACAGGACACCTACGAGCAGTACTTC. The V call is TRBV6-5, the J call TRBJ2-7; 7 bases match TRBD1. V was pared by 5 bases and J by 2 bases, with 6 bases of the junction left unmatched. Germline values: CDR1 MNHEY, CDR2 SVGAGI. This CDR3 region has 14 residues.

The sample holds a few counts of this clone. CDR3 DNA sequence: TGTGCCATTATCGGGGACAGGGAAGCTTTCTTT. The encoded protein is CAIIGDREAFF. The chain uses TRBV28 and TRBJ1-1, with 8 positions matching TRBD1. The CDR3 loop spans 11 amino acids. J gave up 8 bases and V 10 bases, and 6 bases lay outside the gene matches. Germline CDR1 reads MDHEN; CDR2 reads SYDVKM.

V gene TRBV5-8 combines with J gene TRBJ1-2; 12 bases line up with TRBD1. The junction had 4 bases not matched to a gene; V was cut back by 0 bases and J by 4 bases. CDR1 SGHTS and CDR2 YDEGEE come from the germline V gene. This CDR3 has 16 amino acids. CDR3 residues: CASSLDGTGGTYGYTF. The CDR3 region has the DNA TGTGCCAGCAGCTTGGATGGGACAGGGGGCACCTATGGCTACACCTTC.

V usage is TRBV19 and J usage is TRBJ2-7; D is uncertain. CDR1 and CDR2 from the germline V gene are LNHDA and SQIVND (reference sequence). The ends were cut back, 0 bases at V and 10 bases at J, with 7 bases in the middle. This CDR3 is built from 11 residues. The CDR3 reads CASSIETIQYF. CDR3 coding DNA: TGTGCCAGTAGTATAGAAACGATCCAGTACTTC.

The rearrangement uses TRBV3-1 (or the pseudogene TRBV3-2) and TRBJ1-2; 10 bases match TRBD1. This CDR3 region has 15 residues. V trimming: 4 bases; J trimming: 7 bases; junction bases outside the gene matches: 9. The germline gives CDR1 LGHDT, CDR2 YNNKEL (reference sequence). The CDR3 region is CASSPLGTGVGGYTF. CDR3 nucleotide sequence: TGTGCCAGCAGCCCCCTCGGGACAGGGGTGGGTGGCTACACCTTC.

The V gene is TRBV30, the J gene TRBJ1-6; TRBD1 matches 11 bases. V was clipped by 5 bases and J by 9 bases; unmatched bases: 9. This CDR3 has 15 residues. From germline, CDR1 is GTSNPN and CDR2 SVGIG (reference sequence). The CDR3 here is CAWVGQGARGSPLHF. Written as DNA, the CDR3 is TGTGCCTGGGTCGGACAGGGGGCGCGGGGTTCACCCCTCCACTTT.

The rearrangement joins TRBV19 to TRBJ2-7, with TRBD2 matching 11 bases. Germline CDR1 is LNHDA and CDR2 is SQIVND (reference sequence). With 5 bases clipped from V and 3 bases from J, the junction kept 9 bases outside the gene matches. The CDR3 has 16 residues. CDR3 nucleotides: TGTGCCAGTAGTCCGGACCCGACTAGCGGGGTCTACGAGCAGTACTTC. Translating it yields CASSPDPTSGVYEQYF.

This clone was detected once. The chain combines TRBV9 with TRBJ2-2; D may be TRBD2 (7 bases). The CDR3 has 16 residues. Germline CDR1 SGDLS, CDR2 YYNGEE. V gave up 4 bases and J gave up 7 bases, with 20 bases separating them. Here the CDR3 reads CASSITFLGGLGELFF. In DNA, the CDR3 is TGTGCCAGCAGCATCACCTTTTTGGGGGGGCTCGGGGAGCTGTTTTTT.

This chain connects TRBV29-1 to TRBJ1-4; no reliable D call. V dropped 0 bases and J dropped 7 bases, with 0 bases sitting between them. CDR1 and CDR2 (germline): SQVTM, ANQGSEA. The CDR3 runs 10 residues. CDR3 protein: CSVEDEKLFF. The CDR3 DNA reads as TGCAGCGTTGAAGATGAAAAACTGTTTTTT.

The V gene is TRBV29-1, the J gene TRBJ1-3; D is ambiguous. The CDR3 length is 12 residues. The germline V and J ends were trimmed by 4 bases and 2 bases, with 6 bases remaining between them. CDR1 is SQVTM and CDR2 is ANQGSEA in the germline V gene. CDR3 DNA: TGCAGCGTTGTGGCAGCTGGAAACACCATATATTTT. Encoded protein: CSVVAAGNTIYF.